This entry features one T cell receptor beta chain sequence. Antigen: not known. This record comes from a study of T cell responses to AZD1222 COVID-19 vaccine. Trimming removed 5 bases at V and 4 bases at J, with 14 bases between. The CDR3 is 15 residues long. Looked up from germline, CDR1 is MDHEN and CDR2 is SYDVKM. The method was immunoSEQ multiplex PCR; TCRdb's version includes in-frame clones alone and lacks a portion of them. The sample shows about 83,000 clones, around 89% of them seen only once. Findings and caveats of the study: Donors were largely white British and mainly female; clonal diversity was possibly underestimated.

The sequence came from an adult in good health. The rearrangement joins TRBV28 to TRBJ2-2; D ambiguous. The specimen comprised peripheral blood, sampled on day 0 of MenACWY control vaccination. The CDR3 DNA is TGTGCCAGCAGTCGGTCCCTCCCATTCACCGGGGAGCTGTTTTTT. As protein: CASSRSLPFTGELFF.